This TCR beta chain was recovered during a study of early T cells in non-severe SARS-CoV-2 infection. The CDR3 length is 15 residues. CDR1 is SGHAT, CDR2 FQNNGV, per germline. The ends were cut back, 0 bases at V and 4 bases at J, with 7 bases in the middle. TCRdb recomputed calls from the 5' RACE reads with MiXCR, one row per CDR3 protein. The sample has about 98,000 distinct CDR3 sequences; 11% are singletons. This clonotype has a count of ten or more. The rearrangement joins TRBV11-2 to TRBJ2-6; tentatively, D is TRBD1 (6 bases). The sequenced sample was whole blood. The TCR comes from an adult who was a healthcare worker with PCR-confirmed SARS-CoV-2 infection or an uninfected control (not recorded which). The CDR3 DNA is TGTGCCAGCAGCTTAGAGGGGGCCGGGGCCAACGTCCTGACTTTC. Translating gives CASSLEGAGANVLTF.